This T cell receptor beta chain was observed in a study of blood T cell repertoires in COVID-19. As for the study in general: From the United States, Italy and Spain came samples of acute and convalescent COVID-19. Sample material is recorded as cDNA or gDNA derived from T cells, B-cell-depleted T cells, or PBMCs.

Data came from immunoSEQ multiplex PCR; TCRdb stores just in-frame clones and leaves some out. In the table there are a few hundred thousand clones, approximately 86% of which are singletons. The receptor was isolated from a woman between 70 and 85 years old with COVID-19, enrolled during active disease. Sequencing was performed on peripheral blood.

DNA of the CDR3: TGTGCCAGCAGTTGGACAGACAATGAGCAGTTCTTC. As protein: CASSWTDNEQFF. V and J are TRBV11-2 and TRBJ2-1; D is possibly TRBD1 (6 bases). Looked up from germline, CDR1 is SGHAT and CDR2 is FQNNGV. There are 12 residues in the CDR3. Trimming removed 6 bases at V and 5 bases at J, with 8 bases between.